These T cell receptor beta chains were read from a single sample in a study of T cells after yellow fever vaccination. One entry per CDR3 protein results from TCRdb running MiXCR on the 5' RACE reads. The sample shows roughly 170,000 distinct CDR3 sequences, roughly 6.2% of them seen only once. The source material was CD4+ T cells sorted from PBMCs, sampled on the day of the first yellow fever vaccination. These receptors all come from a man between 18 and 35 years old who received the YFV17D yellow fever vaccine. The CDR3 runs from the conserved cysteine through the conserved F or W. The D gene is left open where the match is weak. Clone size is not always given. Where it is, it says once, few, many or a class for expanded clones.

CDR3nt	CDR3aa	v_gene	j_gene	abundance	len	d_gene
TGCAGTGCTAGTCTAACAGGGTCCGGTGGCTACACCTTC	CSASLTGSGGYTF	TRBV20-1	TRBJ1-2	few	13	.
TGTGCCAGCAGTTCTGGGGGGGCGTCTGGAAACACCATATATTTT	CASSSGGASGNTIYF	TRBV28	TRBJ1-3	.	15	.
TGTGCCAGCAGCTTACTGGGAACCGGGGAGCTGTTTTTT	CASSLLGTGELFF	TRBV11-3	TRBJ2-2	many	13	.
TGTGCCAGCAGTTGGGGGGGGACTAGCGGAGTTGAGCAGTTCTTC	CASSWGGTSGVEQFF	TRBV6-2/TRBV6-3	TRBJ2-1	once	15	TRBD2
TGTGCCAGCAGCCCTCGGACTAGCGCTGGGGCCAACGTCCTGACTTTC	CASSPRTSAGANVLTF	TRBV7-2	TRBJ2-6	.	16	TRBD2
TGTGCCAGCAGCCCAGCACCGAATAATTCACCCCTCCACTTT	CASSPAPNNSPLHF	TRBV9	TRBJ1-6	many	14	.
TGTGCCAGCAGTTTCAATGAAAAACTGTTTTTT	CASSFNEKLFF	TRBV12-3/TRBV12-4	TRBJ1-4	.	11	.
TGTGCCAGCAGCGGAGCGGCCCCCTACAATGAGCAGTTCTTC	CASSGAAPYNEQFF	TRBV5-5	TRBJ2-1	.	14	.
TGCGCCAGCAGCGCCGGGACAGGCTACACTGAAGCTTTCTTT	CASSAGTGYTEAFF	TRBV5-1	TRBJ1-1	.	14	TRBD1
TGTGCCATCAGTGAGTCAAAAATCTCCTACGAGCAGTACTTC	CAISESKISYEQYF	TRBV10-3	TRBJ2-7	many	14	.
TGTGCCAGCAGCTCCGGGACAGGGGTTGGCGAGCAGTTCTTC	CASSSGTGVGEQFF	TRBV7-2	TRBJ2-1	many	14	TRBD1
TGTGCCAGCGGTAGCGGGGGTTCGTCAGATACGCAGTATTTT	CASGSGGSSDTQYF	TRBV7-2	TRBJ2-3	few	14	TRBD2
TGCGCCAGCAGCCGACAGGTAGACACAGATACGCAGTATTTT	CASSRQVDTDTQYF	TRBV5-1	TRBJ2-3	many	14	.
TGTGCCAGCGGGGCCAGTAACACCGGGGAGCTGTTTTTT	CASGASNTGELFF	TRBV2	TRBJ2-2	many	13	.
TGTGCCAGCCCTCGGGGCGAGGGGGATCCGCAGTATTTT	CASPRGEGDPQYF	TRBV18	TRBJ2-3	.	13	.
TGTGCCAGCAGTGAAACGGCAGACTCCTACGAGCAGTACTTC	CASSETADSYEQYF	TRBV6-1	TRBJ2-7	many	14	.
TGTGCCAGCAGCGGGGTCGCACCGCAAGAGACCCAGTACTTC	CASSGVAPQETQYF	TRBV5-4	TRBJ2-5	.	14	.
TGTGCCAGCAGCTCCGGGGTGGGCACCGGGGAGCTGTTTTTT	CASSSGVGTGELFF	TRBV7-2	TRBJ2-2	many	14	.
TGCAGTGCTTCCCCTAGCGGGGGGGGCACAGATACGCAGTATTTT	CSASPSGGGTDTQYF	TRBV20-1	TRBJ2-3	many	15	TRBD2
TGTGCCAGCAGCGCACGCAGGGGAGAGACCCAGTACTTC	CASSARRGETQYF	TRBV7-2	TRBJ2-5	.	13	.
TGTGCCAGCAGCTTACTAGCGGGGCCCAGCACAGATACGCAGTATTTT	CASSLLAGPSTDTQYF	TRBV7-2	TRBJ2-3	many	16	TRBD2
TGTGCCAGCAGCCAATCTCACCAAGGGAGAGGTTCACCCCTCCACTTT	CASSQSHQGRGSPLHF	TRBV16	TRBJ1-6	few	16	.
TGCGCCAGCAGCCAAGACGGGCAGGGCCTTTATGGCTACACCTTC	CASSQDGQGLYGYTF	TRBV4-3	TRBJ1-2	few	15	.
TGTGCCAGTCAGAGGGGAGGAGTAGGGTATTTT	CASQRGGVGYF	TRBV19	TRBJ2-3	few	11	.
TGTGCCACCAGCAGAGATCCGTTAAGCTCTGGAAACACCATATATTTT	CATSRDPLSSGNTIYF	TRBV15	TRBJ1-3	many	16	.
TGTGCCAGCACACTGGACAGAGCGAATGAAAAACTGTTTTTT	CASTLDRANEKLFF	TRBV2	TRBJ1-4	many	14	.
TGTGCCAGCTCACCTCAGGAACTCGACACTGAAGCTTTCTTT	CASSPQELDTEAFF	TRBV18	TRBJ1-1	few	14	.
TGTGCCAGCAGTGCCCCGCAGGGCCATACCTACGTGGGAGAGCAGTACTTC	CASSAPQGHTYVGEQYF	TRBV6-1	TRBJ2-7	many	17	.
TGTGCCAGCAGCTTAGGGAGGAGGACTGAAGCTTTCTTT	CASSLGRRTEAFF	TRBV7-2	TRBJ1-1	many	13	.
TGCAGTGCTAGGCGGGGGGGAACTAGCACAGATACGCAGTATTTT	CSARRGGTSTDTQYF	TRBV20-1	TRBJ2-3	.	15	TRBD2
TGTGCCAGCAGCGCCCCACCGGGTTATGATACGCAGTATTTT	CASSAPPGYDTQYF	TRBV7-2	TRBJ2-3	many	14	.
TGCGCCAGCAGCTTGGCCACGCAGGGGGCAGATACGCAGTATTTT	CASSLATQGADTQYF	TRBV5-1	TRBJ2-3	many	15	TRBD1
TGCGCCAGCAGCTTGGCCGGCGCGACAGGGGGCGCGGAGACCCAGTACTTC	CASSLAGATGGAETQYF	TRBV5-1	TRBJ2-5	many	17	TRBD1
TGCAGTGCTAGAGCGCTGGCGAAACAGGGTTCTAGCACAGATACGCAGTATTTT	CSARALAKQGSSTDTQYF	TRBV20-1	TRBJ2-3	few	18	.
TGTGCCAGCAGCTTCCGATTCTCCTACAATGAGCAGTTCTTC	CASSFRFSYNEQFF	TRBV7-2	TRBJ2-1	many	14	.
TGTGCCAGCAGCGGTCCCGGGACTGCTAGCACAGATACGCAGTATTTT	CASSGPGTASTDTQYF	TRBV5-5	TRBJ2-3	few	16	.
TGTGCCAGCAGTAGGGCAGGGGGGAATGAAAAACTGTTTTTT	CASSRAGGNEKLFF	TRBV6-1	TRBJ1-4	many	14	TRBD1
TGTGCCACCAGCAGAGAAGGCGGGGGGTTCACAGATACGCAGTATTTT	CATSREGGGFTDTQYF	TRBV15	TRBJ2-3	many	16	TRBD2
TGCAGTGCTATCGACAGGGTAAAAGAGACCCAGTACTTC	CSAIDRVKETQYF	TRBV20-1	TRBJ2-5	few	13	TRBD1
TGTGCCAGCGGGGGGACAGGGGGTACCTATGGCTACACCTTC	CASGGTGGTYGYTF	TRBV3-1	TRBJ1-2	many	14	TRBD1
TGTGCCAGCAGCTTAGGAATCACCGGGACTAGCGGGGGAGTTTATCAAGAGACCCAGTACTTC	CASSLGITGTSGGVYQETQYF	TRBV7-9	TRBJ2-5	.	21	TRBD2
TGCGCCAGCAGCCAAGAACTGCAGGGATCCTACAATGAGCAGTTCTTC	CASSQELQGSYNEQFF	TRBV4-3	TRBJ2-1	few	16	.
TGTGCCAGCAGCTTGGACATGGGGGACTACGAGCAGTACTTC	CASSLDMGDYEQYF	TRBV7-2	TRBJ2-7	many	14	.
TGCAGTGCTAGAGGTAGCGGCCCTAGCACAGATACGCAGTATTTT	CSARGSGPSTDTQYF	TRBV20-1	TRBJ2-3	many	15	.
TGTGCCAGCAGCCGGGACTCCCCGCGCTCCTACAATGAGCAGTTCTTC	CASSRDSPRSYNEQFF	TRBV7-6	TRBJ2-1	few	16	.
TGTGCCAGCAGCTTAAGTGGGATTGGAGAGCAGTACTTC	CASSLSGIGEQYF	TRBV7-2	TRBJ2-7	few	13	.
TGTGCCTTCTCGGCGGACAGGGGAAGCCCCCAGCATTTT	CAFSADRGSPQHF	TRBV30	TRBJ1-5	.	13	TRBD1
TGTGCCAGCAGCTATACTAGCGGGGGGGGCACAGATACGCAGTATTTT	CASSYTSGGGTDTQYF	TRBV5-5	TRBJ2-3	many	16	TRBD2
TGTGCCAGCAGTTTATGGGGTGGAAATGAGCAGTTCTTC	CASSLWGGNEQFF	TRBV27	TRBJ2-1	many	13	.
TGTGCCAGCAGCCTCTTCGGGGGGCCCAACAATGAGCAGTTCTTC	CASSLFGGPNNEQFF	TRBV7-9	TRBJ2-1	.	15	.
TGCAGTGCTAGCCACCCTGGGGGGGCCTACGAGCAGTACTTC	CSASHPGGAYEQYF	TRBV20-1	TRBJ2-7	.	14	TRBD2
TGCGCCAGCAGCAAGCGCCCCCCGATAGCGGGGGGCAATGAGCAGTTCTTC	CASSKRPPIAGGNEQFF	TRBV5-1	TRBJ2-1	few	17	TRBD2
TGCGCCAGCAGCTTGGTACAGACCAATGAGCAGTTCTTC	CASSLVQTNEQFF	TRBV5-1	TRBJ2-1	.	13	.
TGTGCCAGCAGGAGGACAGGTCTCTCTGGGGCCAACGTCCTGACTTTC	CASRRTGLSGANVLTF	TRBV6-2/TRBV6-3	TRBJ2-6	.	16	TRBD1
TGTGCCAGCAGTTTAGGGGGTATGGGAGGCACTGAAGCTTTCTTT	CASSLGGMGGTEAFF	TRBV28	TRBJ1-1	.	15	.
TGTGCCAGCAGTTACTCGATGGCAGCGAACACTGAAGCTTTCTTT	CASSYSMAANTEAFF	TRBV6-5	TRBJ1-1	few	15	.
TGCGCCAGCAGCTTGGGACTAGCGGAGAGCACAGATACGCAGTATTTT	CASSLGLAESTDTQYF	TRBV5-1	TRBJ2-3	many	16	TRBD2